One sample yielded the 27 T cell receptor beta chains listed below, sequenced in a study of early T cells in non-severe SARS-CoV-2 infection. TCRdb used MiXCR to reprocess the 5' RACE reads, holding one entry per CDR3 protein. The data show some 32,000 distinct CDR3 sequences, 3% to 4% seen once. The sequencing input was whole blood. These TCRs come from an adult who was a healthcare worker with PCR-confirmed SARS-CoV-2 infection or an uninfected control (not recorded which).

This clonotype has a count of ten or more. At one end, the junction sequence differs from germline, possibly due to a read error. The rearrangement joins TRBV20-1 to TRBJ2-3; 8 bases align to TRBD2. Germline CDR1 is DFQATT and CDR2 is SNEGSKA (reference sequence). The CDR3 covers 11 residues. The CDR3 region is CSASCSREGRF. Written as DNA, the CDR3 is TGCAGTGCTAGCTGTTCCCGGGAGGGCCGTTTT.

This clonotype was counted a few times. The junction departs from germline at one end; a sequencing error may be responsible. V usage is TRBV5-1 and J usage is TRBJ2-3; 7 nucleotides agree with TRBD2. CDR1 and CDR2 (germline): SGHRS, YFSETQ. The CDR3 is 17 amino acids. The CDR3 DNA is TGCGCCAGCAGCTTGGGACCAGCCGGACTAGTCACAGATACGCTGTATTTT. The encoded protein is CASSLGPAGLVTDTLYF.

In this sample, this clonotype turned up a few times. The rearrangement uses TRBV14 and TRBJ2-7; D is possibly TRBD2 (5 bases). The germline V and J ends were trimmed by 1 base and 4 bases, with 20 bases remaining between them. Germline V gene lookup returns CDR1 SGHDN and CDR2 FVKESK. The CDR3 sequence is 17 residues long. CDR3 bases: TGTGCCAGCAGCCAAGGGGGTGCCCCTCATGGGAGATACGAGCAGTACTTC. This codes for CASSQGGAPHGRYEQYF.

At least ten counts were recorded for this clonotype. V gene TRBV12-3 or TRBV12-4 combines with J gene TRBJ2-1, with a tentative D call TRBD1 (6 bases). Trimming left V 5 bases short and J 2 bases short, with 10 bases between. CDR3 length: 14 residues. CDR3 bases: TGTGCCAGCAGTGTGGGGGCGGCCTACAATGAGCAGTTCTTC. Amino acids: CASSVGAAYNEQFF.

This clonotype was recorded many times. The chain is built from TRBV10-3 and TRBJ2-2; TRBD2 might be the D (6 bases). V dropped 11 bases and J dropped 0 bases, with 10 bases sitting between them. CDR1 and CDR2 (germline): ENHRY, SYGVKD. The CDR3 sequence is 13 residues long. The CDR3 loop reads CAVSGTNTGELFF. The CDR3 DNA reads as TGTGCCGTTAGCGGAACGAACACCGGGGAGCTGTTTTTT.

This clonotype was observed at least ten times. The chain recombines TRBV23-1 with TRBJ2-5; 8 bases agree with TRBD1. TRBV23-1 is noted as an ORF with a role that remains uncertain. The CDR3 runs to 18 residues. V lost 4 bases, J lost 1 base, and 14 bases stayed unmatched. Written as DNA, the CDR3 is TGCGCCAGCAGTCTTTGGGTTGAGGGACAGGTTGGCCAAGAGACCCAGTACTTC. Protein product: CASSLWVEGQVGQETQYF.

The sample holds many counts of this clonotype. The chain recombines TRBV18 with TRBJ1-2, with D possibly matching TRBD1 (5 bases). This CDR3 has 12 residues. The ends were cut back, 2 bases at V and 4 bases at J, with 5 bases in the middle. Germline V gene sequence: CDR1 KGHSH, CDR2 LQKENI. The CDR3 bases are TGTGCCAGCTCACCAGGGACCTATGGCTACACCTTC. This encodes CASSPGTYGYTF.

This clonotype was found many times. This chain uses TRBV20-1 with TRBJ1-1, with TRBD1 as a possible D gene (5 bases). Trimming took off 6 bases at V and 10 bases at J, with 15 bases between the two ends. Germline V gene sequence: CDR1 DFQATT, CDR2 SNEGSKA (reference sequence). This CDR3 contains 11 residues. The CDR3 reads CSANSQGVAFF. CDR3 DNA: TGCAGTGCCAACTCCCAGGGAGTAGCTTTCTTT.

This clonotype was seen many times. The rearrangement joins TRBV4-1 to TRBJ2-7; D could derive from TRBD1 or TRBD2 (5 bases each). Germline loops: CDR1 MGHRA, CDR2 YSYEKL. The ends were cut back, 4 bases at V and 2 bases at J, with 15 bases in the middle. The CDR3 has 15 amino acids. CDR3 loop: CASSPRDGSPYEQYF. The CDR3 coding sequence is TGCGCCAGCAGCCCCAGGGACGGAAGTCCCTACGAGCAGTACTTC.

This clonotype was found many times. The DNA of the CDR3 is TGTGCCAGCGACCGGGACAGGGGTGGAGGAAACACCATATATTTT. Its protein is CASDRDRGGGNTIYF. The V gene is TRBV12-3 or TRBV12-4, the J gene TRBJ1-3; TRBD1 aligns across 10 bases. The ends lost 8 bases at V and 4 bases at J; junction bases unmatched: 8. This CDR3 is built from 15 residues.

V usage is TRBV2 and J usage is TRBJ1-2; TRBD1 might be the D (6 bases). Germline CDR1 reads SNHLY; CDR2 reads FYNNEI. CDR3 size: 14 residues. Trimming left V 6 bases short and J 4 bases short, with 15 bases between. CDR3 coding DNA: TGTGCCAGCAGCCCGGGACACAGAGTCTATGGCTACACCTTC. This translates into CASSPGHRVYGYTF.

In this sample, this clonotype turned up a few times. The chain is built from TRBV7-8 and TRBJ1-5; D unclear. Trimming stripped 0 bases from V and 1 base from J, with 7 bases between. Germline V lookup: CDR1 SGHVS, CDR2 FQNEAQ. The length of the CDR3 is 15 residues. The CDR3 region has the DNA TGTGCCAGCAGCTTAGCGGCCGCGAGCAATCAGCCCCAGCATTTT. It codes for CASSLAAASNQPQHF.

This clonotype was found many times. This sequence joins TRBV19 and TRBJ1-5; a weak D match, TRBD1 (5 bases). The CDR3 loop spans 14 amino acids. Germline V gene data show CDR1 as LNHDA and CDR2 as SQIVND (reference sequence). Trimming removed 7 bases from V and 0 bases from J, with 10 bases in between. This CDR3 reads CASTRGYSNQPQHF. The CDR3 DNA follows: TGTGCCAGTACCCGGGGGTATAGCAATCAGCCCCAGCATTTT.

V and J are TRBV5-4 and TRBJ2-7; D is unclear. Germline V gene data show CDR1 as SGHNT and CDR2 as YYREEE (reference sequence). With 4 bases removed from V and 4 bases from J, the gap between germline ends came to 6 bases. This CDR3 comprises 11 residues. The CDR3 DNA reads TGTGCCAGCAGCCGCGAGTACGAGCAGTACTTC. It translates to CASSREYEQYF.

This clonotype was detected ten times or more. The gene calls are TRBV20-1 and TRBJ2-1, with 11 bases aligning to TRBD2. The V gene end was trimmed by 4 bases and the J gene end by 8 bases; junction bases not matched to a gene: 10. Per germline, CDR1 DFQATT and CDR2 SNEGSKA (reference sequence). This CDR3 contains 15 residues. CDR3 loop: CSATVLAGGPDEQFF. CDR3 bases: TGCAGTGCTACAGTCCTAGCGGGAGGCCCCGATGAGCAGTTCTTC.

In this sample, this clonotype turned up many times. CDR3 sequence (DNA): TGTGCCAGCAGTTACTCTATGTTTCCGAGCTCCTACAATGAGCAGTTCTTC. This sequence encodes CASSYSMFPSSYNEQFF. The rearrangement joins TRBV6-5 to TRBJ2-1; the D is unclear. The germline CDR1 and CDR2 sequences are MNHEY and SVGAGI. The CDR3 length is 17 residues. Trimming cost V 0 bases and J 0 bases, with 12 bases left between them.

This clonotype was observed at least ten times. The chain combines TRBV9 with TRBJ2-5, with D perhaps assigned TRBD1 or TRBD2 (6 bases each). This CDR3 is 15 amino acids long. Germline V gene sequence: CDR1 SGDLS, CDR2 YYNGEE. V was trimmed by 0 bases and J by 5 bases, leaving 14 bases between them. Here the CDR3 reads CASSVAGGTGETQYF. CDR3 nucleotide sequence: TGTGCCAGCAGCGTAGCCGGGGGCACAGGGGAGACCCAGTACTTC.

This clonotype showed up many times. The chain links TRBV6-2 or TRBV6-3 to TRBJ1-2; 8 nucleotides line up with TRBD1. Germline V gives CDR1 MNHEY, CDR2 SVGEGT. The J segment lost 5 bases and the V segment lost 7 bases, leaving 3 bases of the junction unmatched. The CDR3 is made up of 12 amino acids. Written as DNA, the CDR3 is TGTGCCAGCACGCGGACAGGGTATGGCTACACCTTC. Its protein is CASTRTGYGYTF.

This chain links TRBV5-1 with TRBJ1-4; D ambiguous. CDR3 length: 15 residues. Germline V lookup: CDR1 SGHRS, CDR2 YFSETQ. V was pared by 0 bases and J by 0 bases, with 6 bases between. The CDR3 DNA sequence: TGCGCCAGCAGCTTGGGGACCACAACTAATGAAAAACTGTTTTTT. Its protein is CASSLGTTTNEKLFF.

This clonotype was detected many times. The chain has TRBV12-3 or TRBV12-4 and TRBJ2-6, with TRBD1 as a possible D gene (5 bases). Trimming took off 4 bases at V and 4 bases at J, with 11 bases between the two ends. This CDR3 contains 15 residues. The CDR3 nucleotides read TGTGCCAGCAGTTACAGACAGAACGGGGCCAACGTCCTGACTTTC. Protein product: CASSYRQNGANVLTF.

This clonotype was seen at least ten times. CDR3 DNA sequence: TGTGCCAGCAGCTTAGGTCCCCCTGGGGGGGGTCAGCCCCAGCATTTT. Protein product: CASSLGPPGGGQPQHF. V and J are TRBV7-2 and TRBJ1-5; weak D call: TRBD1 (5 bases). The CDR3 is 16 amino acids. Germline-derived CDR1 and CDR2 are SGHTA and FQGNSA. V lost 1 base to trimming and J lost 6 bases, with 16 bases between them.

This clonotype was seen repeatedly, ten times or more. The chain is built from TRBV2 and TRBJ2-7, with D perhaps given as TRBD1 or TRBD2 (5 bases each). The CDR3 sequence is 13 residues long. Germline CDR1 SNHLY, CDR2 FYNNEI. Trimming took off 8 bases at V and 1 base at J, with 12 bases between the two ends. The CDR3 spells CASGWDGSYEQYF. The CDR3 DNA is TGTGCCAGCGGATGGGACGGGTCCTACGAGCAGTACTTC.

This clonotype was observed at least ten times. This chain joins TRBV7-6 and TRBJ2-5, with a tentative D call TRBD2 (6 bases). The CDR3 runs 16 residues. Germline CDR1 SGHVS, CDR2 FNYEAQ. The V end lost 2 bases, the J end lost 5 bases, and 18 bases lay between the germline ends. The DNA of the CDR3 is TGTGCCAGCAGCTTATTCAGCGGGCGGGGAGCGGAGACCCAGTACTTC. The encoded protein is CASSLFSGRGAETQYF. Full variable domain (rest looked up from reference TRBV7-6 and TRBJ2-5): GAGVSQSPRYKVTKRGQDVALRCDPISGHVSLYWYRQALGQGPEFLTYFNYEAQQDKSGLPNDRFSAERPEGSISTLTIQRTEQRDSAMYRCASSLFSGRGAETQYFGPGTRLLVL.

This clonotype was seen many times. This chain uses TRBV5-1 with TRBJ2-7; 9 bases line up with TRBD2. Germline CDR1 SGHRS, CDR2 YFSETQ. This CDR3 spans 16 amino acids. V was clipped by 0 bases and J by 0 bases; unmatched bases: 4. The CDR3 sequence: CASSLAASGDSYEQYF. The CDR3 DNA follows: TGCGCCAGCAGCTTGGCCGCTAGCGGGGACTCCTACGAGCAGTACTTC.

The chain joins TRBV11-2 to TRBJ2-7, with D hard to call. CDR1 and CDR2 from the germline V gene are SGHAT and FQNNGV. The CDR3 length is 15 residues. The ends were cut back, 0 bases at V and 0 bases at J, with 9 bases in the middle. The CDR3 coding sequence is TGTGCCAGCAGCTTAGAAGGGCGCAGCTCCTACGAGCAGTACTTC. It is translated as CASSLEGRSSYEQYF. Together with reference TRBV11-2 and TRBJ2-7, the CDR3 gives the full variable domain: EAGVAQSPRYKIIEKRQSVAFWCNPISGHATLYWYQQILGQGPKLLIQFQNNGVVDDSQLPKDRFSAERLKGVDSTLKIQPAKLEDSAVYLCASSLEGRSSYEQYFGPGTRLTVT.

The rearrangement links TRBV10-3 to TRBJ2-3; D remains ambiguous. The V gene lost 6 bases and the J gene lost 2 bases, with 6 bases spanning the gap. CDR1 and CDR2 (germline): ENHRY, SYGVKD. CDR3 length: 12 residues. The chain's CDR3 is CAIRHNTDTQYF. Here the CDR3 DNA reads TGTGCCATCAGGCACAACACAGATACGCAGTATTTT.

This clonotype was seen at least ten times. The chain joins TRBV11-2 to TRBJ2-1; D remains unclear. This CDR3 is 13 amino acids long. Between the trimmed V and J ends, which lost 1 base and 4 bases, there was a span of 5 bases. CDR1 and CDR2 from the germline V gene are SGHAT and FQNNGV. The CDR3 here is CASSLVTYNEQFF. DNA for the CDR3: TGTGCCAGCAGCTTAGTTACTTACAATGAGCAGTTCTTC. Filled out from reference TRBV11-2 and TRBJ2-1, the complete variable domain reads EAGVAQSPRYKIIEKRQSVAFWCNPISGHATLYWYQQILGQGPKLLIQFQNNGVVDDSQLPKDRFSAERLKGVDSTLKIQPAKLEDSAVYLCASSLVTYNEQFFGPGTRLTVL.